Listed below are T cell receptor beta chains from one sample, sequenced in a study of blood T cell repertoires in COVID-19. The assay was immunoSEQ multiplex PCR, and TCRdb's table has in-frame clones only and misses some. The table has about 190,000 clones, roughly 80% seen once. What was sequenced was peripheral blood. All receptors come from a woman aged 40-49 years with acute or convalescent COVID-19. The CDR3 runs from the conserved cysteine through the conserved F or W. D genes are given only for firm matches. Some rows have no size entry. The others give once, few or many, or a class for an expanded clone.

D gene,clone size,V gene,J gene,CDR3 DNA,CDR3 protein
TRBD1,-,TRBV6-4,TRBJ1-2,TGTGCCAGCAGTGGACAGGGAAGGAACTATGGCTACACCTTC,CASSGQGRNYGYTF
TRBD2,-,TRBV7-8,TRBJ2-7,TGTGCCAGCAGCTTTCTATGGCGGGGGGCCAACGACGAGCAGTACTTC,CASSFLWRGANDEQYF
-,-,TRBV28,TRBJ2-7,TGTGCCAGCAGTTTCGGAGCGGGCGAGCAGTACTTC,CASSFGAGEQYF
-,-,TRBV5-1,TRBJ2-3,TGCGCCAGCAGCCAAGGGACTACACAGGGAGATACGCAGTATTTT,CASSQGTTQGDTQYF
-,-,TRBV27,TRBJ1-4,TGTGCCAGCAGTTTGGGACATAATGAAAAACTGTTTTTT,CASSLGHNEKLFF
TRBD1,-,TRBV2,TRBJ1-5,TGTGCCAGCAGTGTGGTCAGGGGGGAGCAGCCCCAGCATTTT,CASSVVRGEQPQHF
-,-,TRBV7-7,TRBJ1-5,TGTGCCAGCAGCCGACAGCCTAACGACGCGAGCAATCAGCCCCAGCATTTT,CASSRQPNDASNQPQHF
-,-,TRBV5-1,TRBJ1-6,TGCGCCAGCAGCTTTGGAGACTGGTATTCACCCCTCCACTTT,CASSFGDWYSPLHF
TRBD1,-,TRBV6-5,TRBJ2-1,TGTGCCAGCAGGGGACAGGCAGGAAATGAGCAGTTCTTC,CASRGQAGNEQFF
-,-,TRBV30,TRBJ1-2,TGTGCCTGGAGTGTAGGGCAGGGTGACGGCTATGGCTACACCTTC,CAWSVGQGDGYGYTF
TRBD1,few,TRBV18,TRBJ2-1,TGTGCCAGCTCACGACGGACAGGGGACAATGAGCAGTTCTTC,CASSRRTGDNEQFF
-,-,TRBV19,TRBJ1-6,TGTGCCAGTAGTTTATCGGGGAATTCACCCCTCCACTTT,CASSLSGNSPLHF
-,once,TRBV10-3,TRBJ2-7,TGTGCCATCAGTGAGTCGGAGGTGAGGGAGCAGTACTTC,CAISESEVREQYF
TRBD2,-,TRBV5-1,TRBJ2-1,TGCGCCAGCAGCTTGGGGGGACTAGCGGACCACAATGAGCAGTTCTTC,CASSLGGLADHNEQFF
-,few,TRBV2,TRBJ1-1,TGTGCCAGCCGAGATGATAACACTGAAGCTTTCTTT,CASRDDNTEAFF
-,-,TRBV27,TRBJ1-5,TGTGCCAGCAGTTTACATAATCAGCCCCAGCATTTT,CASSLHNQPQHF
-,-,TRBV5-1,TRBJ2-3,TGCGCCAGCAGCTTGGTCACAATAAACACAGATACGCAGTATTTT,CASSLVTINTDTQYF
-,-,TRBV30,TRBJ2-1,TGTGCCTGGAGTGTCCGACGTGGGGGCGTTACGGGTTACAATGAGCAGTTCTTC,CAWSVRRGGVTGYNEQFF
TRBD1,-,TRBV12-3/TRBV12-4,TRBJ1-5,TGTGCCAGCAGTGGACAGGGTGATCAGCCCCAGCATTTT,CASSGQGDQPQHF
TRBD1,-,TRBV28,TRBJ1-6,TGTGCCAGCAGTCGAGGGGACAGCTCCTACTCCTATAATTCACCCCTCCACTTT,CASSRGDSSYSYNSPLHF
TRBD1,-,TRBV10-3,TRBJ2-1,TGTGCCATCAGCGACGGACAGGGCAGCTCCTACAATGAGCAGTTCTTC,CAISDGQGSSYNEQFF
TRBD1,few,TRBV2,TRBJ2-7,TGTGCCAGCAGCACAGACAGGGGGATAAGTGAGCAGTACTTC,CASSTDRGISEQYF
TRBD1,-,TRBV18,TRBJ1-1,TGTGCCAGCTCACCTTGGGACAGGGCCGGGACTGAAGCTTTCTTT,CASSPWDRAGTEAFF
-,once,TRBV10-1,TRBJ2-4,TGCGCCAGCAGTGGGGCCAGGGTCAAAAACATTCAGTACTTC,CASSGARVKNIQYF
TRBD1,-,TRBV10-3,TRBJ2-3,TGTGCCATCAGTGACGGCGGACAGGACACAGATACGCAGTATTTT,CAISDGGQDTDTQYF
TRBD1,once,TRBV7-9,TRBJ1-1,TGTGCCAGCAGGCCGACAGGGGACACTGAAGCTTTCTTT,CASRPTGDTEAFF
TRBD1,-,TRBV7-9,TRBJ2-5,TGTGCCAGCAGCTTAGGACAGGGACCGTACTTC,CASSLGQGPYF
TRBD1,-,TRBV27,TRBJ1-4,TGTGCCAGCGGCCTGGGACAGTACTATGAAAAACTGTTTTTT,CASGLGQYYEKLFF
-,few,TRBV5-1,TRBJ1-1,TGCGCCAGCAGCTTGGGAGCGATGGGGAACACTGAAGCTTTCTTT,CASSLGAMGNTEAFF
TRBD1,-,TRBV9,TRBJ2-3,TGTGCCAGCAGCGTATGGACAGGGGGGTTGGATACAGATACGCAGTATTTT,CASSVWTGGLDTDTQYF
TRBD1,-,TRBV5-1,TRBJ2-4,TGCGCCAGCAGCGCCGGTGCAGGGGGCGGGGACATTCAGTACTTC,CASSAGAGGGDIQYF
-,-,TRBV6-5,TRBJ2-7,TGTGCCAGCACTCCGGGGGAATCCTACGAGCAGTACTTC,CASTPGESYEQYF
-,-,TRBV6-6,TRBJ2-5,TGTGCCAGCAGACTACAGGGGGGGAAGGAGACCCAGTACTTC,CASRLQGGKETQYF
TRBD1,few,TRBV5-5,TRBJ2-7,TGTGCCAGCGCTCTCGGGACAGGGTATAGCGAGCAGTACTTC,CASALGTGYSEQYF
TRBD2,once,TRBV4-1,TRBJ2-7,TGCGCCAGCAGCCAATCAACTAGCGGTACCTACGAGCAGTACTTC,CASSQSTSGTYEQYF
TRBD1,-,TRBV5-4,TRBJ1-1,TGTGCCAGCAGCTTTGGGACAGGGGGCGCGGTGGCTTTCTTT,CASSFGTGGAVAFF
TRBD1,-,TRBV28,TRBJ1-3,TGTGCCAGCAGTTTCTCCGCCATCACAGGGGGCTCTGGAAACACCATATATTTT,CASSFSAITGGSGNTIYF
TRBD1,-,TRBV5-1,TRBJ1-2,TGCGCCAGCAGCTACCGACAGGGTCGGAACTATGGCTACACCTTC,CASSYRQGRNYGYTF
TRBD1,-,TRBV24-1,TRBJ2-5,TGTGCCACCAGCTGGACAGGGGTCGGGGGGGAGACCCAGTACTTC,CATSWTGVGGETQYF
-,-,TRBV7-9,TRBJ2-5,TGTGCCAGCAGCTTAGAGTACGGCAGGGGATTGTCAGAGACCCAGTACTTC,CASSLEYGRGLSETQYF
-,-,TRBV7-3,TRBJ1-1,TGTGCCAGCAGCCATAAAACGGACACTGAAGCTTTCTTT,CASSHKTDTEAFF
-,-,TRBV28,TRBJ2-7,TGTGCCAGCAGTCCCCTCGGGGGAGCCTACGAGCAGTACTTC,CASSPLGGAYEQYF
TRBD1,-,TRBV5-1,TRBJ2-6,TGCGCCAGCAGCTGGACAGGCACTGGGGCCAACGTCCTGACTTTC,CASSWTGTGANVLTF
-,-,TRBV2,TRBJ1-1,TGTGCCAGCAGTACCCGTCCCGGGGGGGGTGAAGCTTTCTTT,CASSTRPGGGEAFF
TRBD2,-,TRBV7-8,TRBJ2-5,TGTGCCAGCAGAATGACTAGCGGGAGGCCAACTTATCAAGAGACCCAGTACTTC,CASRMTSGRPTYQETQYF
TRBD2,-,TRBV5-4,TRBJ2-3,TGTGCCAGCAGGGACTCACTAGCGGACGGGGCAGATACGCAGTATTTT,CASRDSLADGADTQYF
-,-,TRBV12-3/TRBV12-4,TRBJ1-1,TGTGCCAGCAGTTCACGACAGAATGAAGCTTTCTTT,CASSSRQNEAFF
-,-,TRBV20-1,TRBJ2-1,TGCAGTGCTAGTTTGGGGGCCTCCTACAATGAGCAGTTCTTC,CSASLGASYNEQFF
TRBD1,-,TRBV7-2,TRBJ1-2,TGTGCCAGCAGCGCCTCCGGGACAGATGTCCATGGCTACACCTTC,CASSASGTDVHGYTF
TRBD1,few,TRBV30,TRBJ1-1,TGTGCCTTGCAACCAGGGGGTACTGAAGCTTTCTTT,CALQPGGTEAFF
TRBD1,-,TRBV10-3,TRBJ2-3,TGTGCCACCGACCAGACAGGGGGCGAGTCAGATACGCAGTATTTT,CATDQTGGESDTQYF
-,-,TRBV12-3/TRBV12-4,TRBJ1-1,TGTGCCAGCACCCAAACCTTATACTCGGAAGCTTTCTTT,CASTQTLYSEAFF